Presented here are 25 T cell receptor beta chains from one specimen sequenced in a study of monozygotic twins with inflammatory bowel disease. TCRdb reprocessed the 5' RACE reads; each CDR3 protein has one entry and no DNA is given. Its table records 110,000 or so distinct CDR3 sequences. The sample taken for sequencing was blood. These TCRs come from a human donor with ulcerative colitis or Crohn's disease, or a healthy co-twin of an affected twin (not recorded which).

J is TRBJ2-1 and V is TRBV20-1; TCRdb's assignment of TRBD2 cannot be checked, as there is no DNA. The CDR3 totals 16 residues. Germline CDR1 is DFQATT and CDR2 is SNEGSKA (reference sequence). CDR3 sequence reads: CSARDWSSGRAGEQFF.

This chain connects TRBV29-1 to TRBJ2-6. The germline gives CDR1 SQVTM, CDR2 ANQGSEA. This CDR3 region has 16 residues. The CDR3: CSVEGATNSGANVLTF.

The gene calls are TRBV11-2 and TRBJ2-7; the D call from TCRdb, TRBD2, cannot be confirmed without DNA. The germline CDR1 and CDR2 sequences are SGHAT and FQNNGV. The CDR3 loop spans 14 amino acids. The CDR3 loop is CASSLAPRDYEQYF.

The rearrangement uses TRBV21-1 and TRBJ1-4; checking the TCRdb D call of TRBD1 is not possible without DNA. TRBV21-1 is designated a pseudogene. This CDR3 is 16 amino acids long. CDR3 amino acids: CASSILGQLINEKLFF.

V usage is TRBV28 and J usage is TRBJ1-1; TCRdb designates TRBD1, a call that cannot be tested without DNA. Germline CDR1 MDHEN, CDR2 SYDVKM. CDR3 length equals 15 residues. CDR3 sequence reads: CASSLGPGQGAEAFF.

This chain joins TRBV12-3 or TRBV12-4 and TRBJ1-3; TCRdb proposes TRBD1, but this gene call is untestable without DNA. The CDR3 extends over 15 amino acids. CDR3 region: CASSFGTGTGNTIYF.

This sequence joins TRBV2 and TRBJ2-2; TCRdb picks TRBD1, but there is no DNA to check that call. The CDR3 extends over 16 amino acids. Germline CDR1 is SNHLY and CDR2 is FYNNEI. CDR3 sequence: CASSVTGTTNTGELFF.

The chain combines TRBV5-4 with TRBJ2-7; the D call of TRBD1 rests on TCRdb alone, since no DNA is present to check it. The CDR3 spans 13 residues. Germline CDR1 SGHNT, CDR2 YYREEE (reference sequence). The CDR3 sequence: CASSWGQTYEQYF. Filled out from reference TRBV5-4 and TRBJ2-7, the complete variable domain reads ETGVTQSPTHLIKTRGQQVTLRCSSQSGHNTVSWYQQALGQGPQFIFQYYREEENGRGNFPPRFSGLQFPNYSSELNVNALELDDSALYLCASSWGQTYEQYFGPGTRLTVT.

This CDR3 is CASSLVSGGEQYF. This sequence joins TRBV7-2 and TRBJ2-7; TCRdb outputs TRBD1, but without DNA this stays unchecked. Germline CDR1 reads SGHTA; CDR2 reads FQGNSA. The CDR3 has 13 amino acids.

V usage is TRBV27 and J usage is TRBJ1-2; lacking DNA, the TRBD1 call made by TCRdb goes unchecked. CDR1 is MNHEY and CDR2 is SMNVEV in the germline V gene (reference sequence). CDR3 length: 15 residues. The chain's CDR3 is CASSLSWGFRNGYTF.

The rearrangement joins TRBV6-2 or TRBV6-3 to TRBJ1-5; lacking DNA, the TRBD1 call made by TCRdb goes unchecked. The germline V gene encodes CDR1 MNHEY and CDR2 SVGEGT. The length of the CDR3 is 16 residues. CDR3 in amino acids: CASSSLTRQPQEPQHF.

This chain connects TRBV6-5 to TRBJ2-7. Per the germline V gene, CDR1 is MNHEY and CDR2 is SVGAGI. CDR3 size: 15 residues. This CDR3 is CASSYSGSLRYEQYF.

This chain uses TRBV7-2 with TRBJ2-7; the D call from TCRdb, TRBD1, cannot be confirmed without DNA. Germline V gives CDR1 SGHTA, CDR2 FQGNSA. This CDR3 contains 15 residues. The CDR3 is CASNTGGPTSYEQYF.

CDR3 sequence: CASSPRLFDMGTLHF. The V call is TRBV5-6, the J call TRBJ1-6; as DNA is missing, the TRBD1 call by TCRdb cannot be tested. The CDR3 loop spans 15 amino acids. Germline V gene lookup returns CDR1 SGHDT and CDR2 YYEEEE.

The chain is built from TRBV6-2 or TRBV6-3 and TRBJ2-3; TCRdb calls TRBD1, which cannot be checked without DNA. CDR1 MNHEY and CDR2 SVGEGT come from the germline V gene. The CDR3 length is 13 residues. The chain's CDR3 is CASRRDPTDTQYF.

The V call is TRBV7-6, the J call TRBJ2-3; TCRdb indicates TRBD2, and absent DNA this call remains unverified. Looked up from germline, CDR1 is SGHVS and CDR2 is FNYEAQ. The CDR3 sequence is 16 residues long. This chain's CDR3 is CASSQLEGDGTDTQYF.

This chain links TRBV5-1 with TRBJ2-6; TCRdb's D call, TRBD1, is unchecked because there is no DNA. This CDR3 has 14 amino acids. Germline V lookup: CDR1 SGHRS, CDR2 YFSETQ. The CDR3 sequence is CASSPPFGANVLTF.

The chain employs TRBV12-5 and TRBJ2-2; the D call from TCRdb, TRBD1, cannot be confirmed without DNA. The CDR3 has 12 residues. Germline-derived CDR1 and CDR2 are LGHNT and FRNRAP. This chain's CDR3 is CASGPAVRELFF.

The chain links TRBV10-3 to TRBJ1-1; checking the TCRdb D call of TRBD1 is not possible without DNA. The CDR3 covers 15 residues. The germline V gene has CDR1 ENHRY and CDR2 SYGVKD. CDR3 sequence reads: CAISGPSGQYTEAFF.

The V gene is TRBV27, the J gene TRBJ2-1; TCRdb designates TRBD1, a call that cannot be tested without DNA. In germline, CDR1 is MNHEY, CDR2 SMNVEV (reference sequence). The CDR3 loop spans 12 amino acids. The CDR3 reads CASTTGGNEQFF.

V is TRBV10-3 and J is TRBJ2-7. Looked up from germline, CDR1 is ENHRY and CDR2 is SYGVKD. The CDR3 consists of 14 residues. CDR3 loop: CAISEGGWTYEQYF.

The CDR3 sequence: CASSKGRGTGELFF. The V gene is TRBV21-1, the J gene TRBJ2-2; the TCRdb call, TRBD1, lacks DNA for checking. TRBV21-1 is listed as a pseudogene. The CDR3 is 14 residues long.

The chain recombines TRBV15 with TRBJ1-1; with no DNA, the TCRdb D assignment of TRBD1 cannot be verified. CDR1 and CDR2 (germline): LNHNV, YYDKDF (reference sequence). The CDR3 is 15 amino acids. CDR3 protein: CATSRDPGGLTEAFF.

The chain is built from TRBV11-2 and TRBJ2-6; TCRdb indicates TRBD1, and absent DNA this call remains unverified. Germline lookup yields CDR1 SGHAT and CDR2 FQNNGV. The CDR3 is made up of 18 amino acids. The CDR3 sequence: CASSPTTGFHSGANVLTF.

The chain links TRBV24-1 to TRBJ2-6; there is no DNA to check the TCRdb D call of TRBD1. Germline V CDR1 and CDR2: KGHDR, SFDVKD. The CDR3 covers 19 residues. The CDR3 region is CATSGPRGLVGSGANVLTF.